One sample yielded the 21 T cell receptor beta chains listed below, sequenced in a study of blood T cell repertoires in COVID-19. The assay was immunoSEQ multiplex PCR, and TCRdb's table has in-frame clones only and misses some. Of around 150,000 clones listed, around three quarters are singletons. Sequenced: peripheral blood. These receptors were taken from a man in his 60s with acute or convalescent COVID-19.

The rearrangement joins TRBV4-1 to TRBJ1-2; 7 positions match TRBD1. The germline V gene encodes CDR1 MGHRA and CDR2 YSYEKL. V gave up 1 base and J gave up 9 bases; unmatched junction bases: 8. The CDR3 is 14 residues long. The CDR3 spells CASSQGFGTARYTF. The CDR3 nucleotides are TGCGCCAGCAGCCAAGGGTTCGGGACAGCCCGCTACACCTTC.

This clone was detected once. This chain connects TRBV27 to TRBJ2-5; TRBD2 matches at 8 bases. The CDR3 extends over 16 amino acids. Germline V gives CDR1 MNHEY, CDR2 SMNVEV (reference sequence). V was pared by 3 bases and J by 2 bases, with 8 bases of the junction left unmatched. CDR3 DNA: TGTGCCAGCAGTTTTTGGTCAGCGGGAGAACAAGAGACCCAGTACTTC. It encodes CASSFWSAGEQETQYF.

The chain couples TRBV3-1 (or the pseudogene TRBV3-2) to TRBJ2-2; 10 bases agree with TRBD2. V gave up 3 bases and J gave up 4 bases; unmatched junction bases: 2. The CDR3 extends over 15 amino acids. The germline gives CDR1 LGHDT, CDR2 YNNKEL (reference sequence). CDR3 DNA: TGTGCCAGCAGCCAGAGACTAGCGGGCACCGGGGAGCTGTTTTTT. Translating gives CASSQRLAGTGELFF.

V is TRBV5-1 and J is TRBJ2-7; D may be TRBD1 (5 bases). CDR3 length: 14 amino acids. Per germline, CDR1 SGHRS and CDR2 YFSETQ. V was pared by 4 bases and J by 0 bases, with 11 bases between. The CDR3: CASSPRQTSYEQYF. CDR3 in DNA: TGCGCCAGCAGCCCCAGACAGACCTCCTACGAGCAGTACTTC.

In this sample, this clone turned up many times. This chain links TRBV27 with TRBJ2-7; D is possibly TRBD2 (5 bases). Trimming left V 3 bases short and J 3 bases short, with 9 bases between. The CDR3 loop spans 13 amino acids. Germline V gene lookup returns CDR1 MNHEY and CDR2 SMNVEV (reference sequence). CDR3 coding DNA: TGTGCCAGCAGTTTCGCCGGAGGCTACGAGCAGTACTTC. This translates into CASSFAGGYEQYF.

The V and J genes are TRBV5-4 and TRBJ2-2; perhaps TRBD1 as D (6 bases). This CDR3 contains 15 residues. In germline, CDR1 is SGHNT, CDR2 YYREEE (reference sequence). Trimming took 4 bases from V and 5 from J, leaving 15 bases between them. CDR3 sequence reads: CASSRGQIKTGELFF. DNA for the CDR3: TGTGCCAGCAGCCGCGGACAGATTAAAACCGGGGAGCTGTTTTTT. The full variable domain, completed using reference TRBV5-4 and TRBJ2-2, is ETGVTQSPTHLIKTRGQQVTLRCSSQSGHNTVSWYQQALGQGPQFIFQYYREEENGRGNFPPRFSGLQFPNYSSELNVNALELDDSALYLCASSRGQIKTGELFFGEGSRLTVL.

V gene TRBV13 combines with J gene TRBJ2-3; 7 bases align to TRBD2. Germline lookup yields CDR1 PRHDT and CDR2 FYEKMQ (reference sequence). Trimming cost V 4 bases and J 2 bases; bases outside gene matches: 12. The CDR3 has 17 amino acids. CDR3 DNA sequence: TGTGCCAGCAGCTCCCCGGGTGGGAGGGCCCCCACAGATACGCAGTATTTT. Its translation is CASSSPGGRAPTDTQYF.

The J gene is TRBJ2-1, the V gene TRBV19, with TRBD2 matching over 7 bases. V lost 9 bases, J lost 4 bases, and 15 bases stayed unmatched. This CDR3 region has 16 residues. The V gene's germline CDR1 is LNHDA and CDR2 SQIVND (reference sequence). This chain's CDR3 is CASLPPGGNLYNEQFF. The CDR3 region has the DNA TGTGCCAGCCTTCCCCCGGGGGGTAATCTTTACAATGAGCAGTTCTTC.

In DNA, the CDR3 is TGTGCCAGCAGCTCGGGACAGCTAAAAGGGGAGACCCAGTACTTC. Protein sequence: CASSSGQLKGETQYF. The chain employs TRBV5-6 and TRBJ2-5; TRBD1 matches at 7 bases. Germline CDR1 and CDR2: SGHDT and YYEEEE. The CDR3 sequence is 15 residues long. The trim removed 3 bases at V and 5 bases at J, leaving 10 bases unmatched.

This chain links TRBV6-6 with TRBJ2-3, with D possibly being TRBD1 (6 bases). The CDR3 runs to 13 residues. Germline V lookup: CDR1 MNHNY, CDR2 SVGAGI (reference sequence). The V and J ends lost 6 bases and 4 bases respectively, with 11 bases between them. The CDR3 sequence: CASRSQGSDTQYF. CDR3 DNA sequence: TGTGCCAGCAGGTCACAGGGTTCAGATACGCAGTATTTT.

The chain has TRBV19 and TRBJ1-1, with 8 bases identical to TRBD1. This CDR3 region has 14 residues. J was trimmed by 4 bases and V by 6 bases; bases with no gene match: 7. Germline V gives CDR1 LNHDA, CDR2 SQIVND (reference sequence). The CDR3 spells CASRFYDRGTEAFF. For the CDR3, the DNA is TGTGCCAGTAGGTTTTATGACAGGGGCACTGAAGCTTTCTTT.

The CDR3 protein is CASRGESSYNSPLHF. The DNA for the CDR3 is TGTGCCAGCCGGGGGGAAAGCTCCTATAATTCACCCCTCCACTTT. The chain employs TRBV6-1 and TRBJ1-6; TRBD1 is a possible D gene (5 bases). Germline-derived CDR1 and CDR2 are MNHNS and SASEGT. V was shortened by 8 bases and J by 0 bases, with 11 bases between the two germline ends. CDR3 size: 15 residues.

This clone showed up just a few times. V is TRBV6-2 or TRBV6-3 and J is TRBJ2-1, with TRBD2 matching over 7 bases. Germline V CDR1 and CDR2: MNHEY, SVGEGT. Trimming took 6 bases from V and 6 from J; bases not matched to a gene: 8. The CDR3 runs 14 residues. CDR3: CASRPPGGGNEQFF. CDR3 coding DNA: TGTGCCAGCAGACCTCCGGGAGGAGGCAATGAGCAGTTCTTC.

J is TRBJ2-5 and V is TRBV2, with D maybe TRBD2 (5 bases). Germline V gives CDR1 SNHLY, CDR2 FYNNEI. There are 13 residues in the CDR3. Trimming took 7 bases from V and 6 from J, leaving 15 bases between them. The CDR3 DNA reads TGTGCCAGCACCTTGGGAGAAATGCAGACCCAGTACTTC. Amino acids: CASTLGEMQTQYF.

This chain links TRBV15 with TRBJ1-2; 8 nucleotides line up with TRBD1. Germline values: CDR1 LNHNV, CDR2 YYDKDF (reference sequence). Trimming at V came to 1 base and at J to 4 bases, leaving 5 bases not matched to a gene. CDR3 length: 15 amino acids. CDR3 region: CATSRATGESYGYTF. CDR3 in DNA: TGTGCCACCAGCAGAGCGACAGGGGAGAGCTATGGCTACACCTTC.

CDR3 nucleotides: TGTGCCAGCAGCTTATACAGGGGAGGAACTGAAGCTTTCTTT. Translating it yields CASSLYRGGTEAFF. The J gene is TRBJ1-1, the V gene TRBV7-9; 7 bases align to TRBD1. There are 14 residues in the CDR3. Germline CDR1 is SEHNR and CDR2 is FQNEAQ (reference sequence). V shed 2 bases, J shed 5 bases, and the junction held 5 bases outside the gene matches. Variable domain in full (rest from reference TRBV7-9 and TRBJ1-1): DTGVSQNPRHKITKRGQNVTFRCDPISEHNRLYWYRQTLGQGPEFLTYFQNEAQLEKSRLLSDRFSAERPKGSFSTLEIQRTEQGDSAMYLCASSLYRGGTEAFFGQGTRLTVV.

This clone was seen at least ten times. The V gene is TRBV5-4, the J gene TRBJ2-7; 11 bases agree with TRBD2. The CDR3 totals 17 residues. Per germline, CDR1 SGHNT and CDR2 YYREEE (reference sequence). With 2 bases clipped from V and 0 bases from J, the junction kept 7 bases outside the gene matches. For the CDR3, the DNA is TGTGCCAGCAGCTTAGGGACTAGCGGATTGAGCTCCTACGAGCAGTACTTC. Protein: CASSLGTSGLSSYEQYF.

A note on this clone: Other DNA variants within this sample encode the same CDR3. The chain recombines TRBV4-2 with TRBJ2-6, with D possibly matching TRBD1 (5 bases). Germline CDR1 reads LGHNA; CDR2 reads YNFKEQ. With 0 bases removed from V and 4 bases from J, the gap between germline ends came to 10 bases. This CDR3 spans 16 amino acids. The CDR3 nucleotides are TGTGCCAGCAGCCAAGATCAGGGTTCCGGGGCCAACGTCCTGACTTTC. Its translation: CASSQDQGSGANVLTF.

The rearrangement joins TRBV11-3 to TRBJ2-1; no clear D gene. The V gene lost 1 base and the J gene lost 7 bases, with 8 bases spanning the gap. The CDR3 runs 13 residues. Germline V lookup: CDR1 SGHNT, CDR2 YENEEA. This chain's CDR3 is CASSLGLRNEQFF. CDR3 nucleotides: TGTGCCAGCAGCTTAGGACTGCGGAATGAGCAGTTCTTC.

This rearrangement joins TRBV6-1 to TRBJ2-7, with 15 bases identical to TRBD2. The trim removed 2 bases at V and 2 bases at J, leaving 1 base unmatched. This CDR3 is built from 16 residues. Germline V lookup: CDR1 MNHNS, CDR2 SASEGT. The CDR3 sequence: CASSEWTSGGAYEQYF. DNA of the CDR3: TGTGCCAGCAGTGAATGGACTAGCGGGGGGGCCTACGAGCAGTACTTC.

Ten or more counts support this clone. This chain connects TRBV5-6 to TRBJ1-1; 11 nucleotides agree with TRBD1. Trimming at V came to 3 bases and at J to 4 bases, leaving 5 bases not matched to a gene. The germline V gene encodes CDR1 SGHDT and CDR2 YYEEEE. This CDR3 is 15 amino acids long. The CDR3, as DNA: TGTGCCAGCAGCTGGGGACAGGGGGATGGCACTGAAGCTTTCTTT. Translated, it gives CASSWGQGDGTEAFF.